This entry concerns a single T cell receptor beta chain. V was pared by 0 bases and J by 7 bases, with 19 bases between. In germline, CDR1 is LGHNA, CDR2 YSLEER. This CDR3 comprises 17 residues. Clones were read by immunoSEQ multiplex PCR, and TCRdb kept only the in-frame ones, dropping some. The sample has hundreds of thousands of clones; roughly nine tenths are singletons. The source of the sample is a study of shared clonotypes between healthy human individuals. Naive CD8 cells were CD45RO-negative, positively selected for CCR7, excluding terminally differentiated effector memory CD45RA+ cells. The sample was naive CD8+ T cells sorted from blood. The clonotype comes from a man younger than 45 in good health. The chain is built from TRBV4-3 and TRBJ2-1, with D possibly being TRBD1 (6 bases). CDR3 sequence (DNA): TGCGCCAGCAGCCAAGATGGGGGCCTCGGGGTGGTTAATGAGCAGTTCTTC. It specifies CASSQDGGLGVVNEQFF.